The source of this T cell receptor beta chain is a study of cytomegalovirus exposure and HLA in healthy donors. The overall study: Findings of an earlier analysis included some 120 million unique TCR beta sequences from roughly 200 million T cells. An early release of data contained roughly 86 million unique TCRs, which came from HLA-typed donors. Study results and caveats: Presence/absence analyses treated sequencing depth as roughly uniform across donors. Rates of TCR association differed by HLA locus in a later analysis, with DRB1 highest and HLA-C lowest.

Germline CDR1 and CDR2: SGHNT and YYREEE (reference sequence). The CDR3 is 15 residues long. Primers included in the PCR were 60 Vbeta and 13 Jbeta primers. Repertoires were generated with immunoSEQ multiplex PCR, while TCRdb's copy carries only in-frame clones and drops some. Here the sample spans about 60,000 clones, roughly 67% being singletons. A remark on this clone: Its antigen is currently unknown. An end of the junction differs from the germline gene, which may be a read error.

This TCR derives from a middle-aged man in good health and CMV-seronegative. Sequences were obtained from PBMCs. The chain combines TRBV5-4 with TRBJ1-4; D ambiguous. As DNA, the CDR3 is TGTGCCAACAGCCAACGCCTAGCAACTAATGAAAAACTGTTTTTT. Amino acid sequence: CANSQRLATNEKLFF.